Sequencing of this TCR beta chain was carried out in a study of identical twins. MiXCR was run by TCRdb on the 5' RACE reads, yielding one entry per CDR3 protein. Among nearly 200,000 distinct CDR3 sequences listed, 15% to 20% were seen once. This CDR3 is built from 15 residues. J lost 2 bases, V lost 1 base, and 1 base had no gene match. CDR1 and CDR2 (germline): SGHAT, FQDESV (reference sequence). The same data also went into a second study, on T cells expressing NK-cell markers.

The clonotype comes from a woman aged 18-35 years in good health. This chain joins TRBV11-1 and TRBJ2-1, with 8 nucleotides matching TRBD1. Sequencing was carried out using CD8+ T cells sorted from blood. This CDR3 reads CASSLVQGAYNEQFF. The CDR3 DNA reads TGTGCCAGCAGCTTAGTACAGGGGGCCTACAATGAGCAGTTCTTC.